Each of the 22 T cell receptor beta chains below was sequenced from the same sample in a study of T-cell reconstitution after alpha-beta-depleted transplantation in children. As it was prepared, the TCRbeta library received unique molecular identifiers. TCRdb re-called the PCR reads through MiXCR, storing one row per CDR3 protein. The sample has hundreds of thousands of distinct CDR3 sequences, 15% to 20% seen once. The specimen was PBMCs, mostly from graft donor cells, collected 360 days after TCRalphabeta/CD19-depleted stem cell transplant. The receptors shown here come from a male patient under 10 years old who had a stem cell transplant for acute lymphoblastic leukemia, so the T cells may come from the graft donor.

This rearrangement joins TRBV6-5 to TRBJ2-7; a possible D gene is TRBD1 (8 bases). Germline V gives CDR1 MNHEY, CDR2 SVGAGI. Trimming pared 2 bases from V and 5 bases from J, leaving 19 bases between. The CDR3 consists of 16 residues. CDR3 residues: CASSYQKWTGRDEQYF. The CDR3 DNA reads TGTGCCAGCAGTTACCAAAAATGGACAGGGAGGGACGAGCAGTACTTC.

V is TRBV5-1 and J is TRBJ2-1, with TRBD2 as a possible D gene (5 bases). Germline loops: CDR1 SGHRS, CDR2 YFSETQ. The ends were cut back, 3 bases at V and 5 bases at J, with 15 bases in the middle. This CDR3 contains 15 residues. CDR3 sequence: CASSSLGLLDNEQFF. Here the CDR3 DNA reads TGCGCCAGCAGCTCGCTCGGACTCCTAGACAATGAGCAGTTCTTC. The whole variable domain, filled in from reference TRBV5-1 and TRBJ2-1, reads KAGVTQTPRYLIKTRGQQVTLSCSPISGHRSVSWYQQTPGQGLQFLFEYFSETQRNKGNFPGRFSGRQFSNSRSEMNVSTLELGDSALYLCASSSLGLLDNEQFFGPGTRLTVL.

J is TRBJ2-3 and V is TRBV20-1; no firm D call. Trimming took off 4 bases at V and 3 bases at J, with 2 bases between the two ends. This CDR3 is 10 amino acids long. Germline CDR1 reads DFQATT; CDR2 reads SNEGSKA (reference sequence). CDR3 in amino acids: CSAITDTQYF. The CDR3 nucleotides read TGCAGTGCTATAACAGATACGCAGTATTTT.

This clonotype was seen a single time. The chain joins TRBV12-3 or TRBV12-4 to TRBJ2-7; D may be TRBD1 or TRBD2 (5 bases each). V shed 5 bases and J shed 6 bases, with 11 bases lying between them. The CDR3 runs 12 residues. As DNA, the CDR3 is TGTGCCAGCAGTCCCCCGGGGCCCGAGCAGTACTTC. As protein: CASSPPGPEQYF.

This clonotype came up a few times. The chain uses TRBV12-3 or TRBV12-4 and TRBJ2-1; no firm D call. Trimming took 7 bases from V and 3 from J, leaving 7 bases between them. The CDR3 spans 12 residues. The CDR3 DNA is TGTGCCAGCACCTCCTACTACAATGAGCAGTTCTTC. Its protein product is CASTSYYNEQFF.

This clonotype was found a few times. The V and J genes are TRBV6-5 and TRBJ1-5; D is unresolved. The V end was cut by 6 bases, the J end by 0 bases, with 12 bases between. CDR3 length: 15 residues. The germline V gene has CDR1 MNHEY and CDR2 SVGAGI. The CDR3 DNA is TGTGCCAGCAGGGCTCACCGGGCTAGCAATCAGCCCCAGCATTTT. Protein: CASRAHRASNQPQHF.

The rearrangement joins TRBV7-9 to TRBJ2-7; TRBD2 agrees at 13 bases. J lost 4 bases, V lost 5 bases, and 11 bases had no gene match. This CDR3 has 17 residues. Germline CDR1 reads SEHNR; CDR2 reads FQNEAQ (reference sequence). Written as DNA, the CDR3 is TGTGCCAGCAGCCTCACTAGCGGGAGGGCCAGGGCTTACGAGCAGTACTTC. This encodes CASSLTSGRARAYEQYF. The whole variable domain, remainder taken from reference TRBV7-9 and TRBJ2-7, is DTGVSQNPRHKITKRGQNVTFRCDPISEHNRLYWYRQTLGQGPEFLTYFQNEAQLEKSRLLSDRFSAERPKGSFSTLEIQRTEQGDSAMYLCASSLTSGRARAYEQYFGPGTRLTVT.

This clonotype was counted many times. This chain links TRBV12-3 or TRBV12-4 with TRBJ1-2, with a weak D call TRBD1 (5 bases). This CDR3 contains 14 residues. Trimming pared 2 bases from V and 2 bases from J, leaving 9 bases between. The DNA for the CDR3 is TGTGCCAGCAGTTTACAGGGACCGAACTATGGCTACACCTTC. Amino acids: CASSLQGPNYGYTF.

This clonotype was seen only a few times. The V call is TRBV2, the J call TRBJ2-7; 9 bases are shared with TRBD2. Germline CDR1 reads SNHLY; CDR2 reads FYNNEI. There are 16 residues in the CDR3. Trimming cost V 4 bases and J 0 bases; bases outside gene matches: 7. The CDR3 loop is CASSARLAASSYEQYF. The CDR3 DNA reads TGTGCCAGCAGTGCCAGACTAGCGGCCTCCTCCTACGAGCAGTACTTC.

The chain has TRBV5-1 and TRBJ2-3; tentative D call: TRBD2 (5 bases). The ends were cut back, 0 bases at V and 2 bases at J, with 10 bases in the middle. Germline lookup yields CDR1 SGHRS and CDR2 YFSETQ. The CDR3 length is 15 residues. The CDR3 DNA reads TGCGCCAGCAGCTTGGTTGGTAGCGTCACAGATACGCAGTATTTT. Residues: CASSLVGSVTDTQYF. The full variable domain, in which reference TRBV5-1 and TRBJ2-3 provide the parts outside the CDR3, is KAGVTQTPRYLIKTRGQQVTLSCSPISGHRSVSWYQQTPGQGLQFLFEYFSETQRNKGNFPGRFSGRQFSNSRSEMNVSTLELGDSALYLCASSLVGSVTDTQYFGPGTRLTVL.

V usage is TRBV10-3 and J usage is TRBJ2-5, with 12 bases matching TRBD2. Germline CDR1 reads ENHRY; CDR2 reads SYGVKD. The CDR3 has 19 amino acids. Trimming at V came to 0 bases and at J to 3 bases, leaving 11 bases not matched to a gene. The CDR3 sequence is CAISESGLAGSPQEETQYF. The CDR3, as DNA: TGTGCCATCAGTGAGTCCGGACTAGCGGGATCCCCTCAAGAAGAGACCCAGTACTTC.

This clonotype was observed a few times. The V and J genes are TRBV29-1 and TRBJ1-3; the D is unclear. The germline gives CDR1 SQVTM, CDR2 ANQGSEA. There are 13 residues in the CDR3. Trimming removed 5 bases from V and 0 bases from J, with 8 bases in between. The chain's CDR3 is CSVLHGSGNTIYF. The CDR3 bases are TGCAGCGTTTTACATGGCTCTGGAAACACCATATATTTT.

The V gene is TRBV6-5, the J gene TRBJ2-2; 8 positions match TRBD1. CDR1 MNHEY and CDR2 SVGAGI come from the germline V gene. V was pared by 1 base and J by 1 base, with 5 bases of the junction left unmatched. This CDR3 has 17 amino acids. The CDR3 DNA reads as TGTGCCAGCAGTTACTTAGGACAGGGACAGAACACCGGGGAGCTGTTTTTT. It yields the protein CASSYLGQGQNTGELFF.

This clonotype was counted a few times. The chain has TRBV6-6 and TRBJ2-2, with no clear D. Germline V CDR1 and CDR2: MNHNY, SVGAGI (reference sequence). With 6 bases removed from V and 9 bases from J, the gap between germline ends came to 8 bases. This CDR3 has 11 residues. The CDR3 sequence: CASRLQRELFF. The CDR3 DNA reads TGTGCCAGCAGACTGCAGAGGGAGCTGTTTTTT.

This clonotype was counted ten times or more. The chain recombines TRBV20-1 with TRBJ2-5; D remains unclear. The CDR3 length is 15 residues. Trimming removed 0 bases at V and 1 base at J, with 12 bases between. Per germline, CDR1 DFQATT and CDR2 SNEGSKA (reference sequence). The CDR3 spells CSARDLLGIQETQYF. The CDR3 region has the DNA TGCAGTGCTAGAGATCTCTTAGGGATCCAAGAGACCCAGTACTTC.

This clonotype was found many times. CDR3 amino acids: CATSAGLAATDTQYF. For the CDR3, the DNA is TGTGCCACCAGTGCCGGACTAGCGGCCACAGATACGCAGTATTTT. The rearrangement links TRBV24-1 to TRBJ2-3; 10 bases match TRBD2. J gave up 2 bases and V 5 bases, and 3 bases lay outside the gene matches. The CDR3 is made up of 15 amino acids. The germline V gene encodes CDR1 KGHDR and CDR2 SFDVKD.

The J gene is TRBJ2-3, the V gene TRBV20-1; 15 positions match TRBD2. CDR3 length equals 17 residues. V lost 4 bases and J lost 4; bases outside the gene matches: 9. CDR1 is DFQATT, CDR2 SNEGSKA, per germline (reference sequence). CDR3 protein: CSATGTSGRRGPDTQYF. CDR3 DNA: TGCAGTGCTACCGGGACTAGCGGGAGGCGGGGGCCAGATACGCAGTATTTT.

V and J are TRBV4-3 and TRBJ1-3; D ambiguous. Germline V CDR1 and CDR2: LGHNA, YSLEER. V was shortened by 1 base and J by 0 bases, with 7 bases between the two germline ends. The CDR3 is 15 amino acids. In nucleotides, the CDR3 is TGCGCCAGCAGCCAAGGTCAAGGCTCTGGAAACACCATATATTTT. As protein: CASSQGQGSGNTIYF.

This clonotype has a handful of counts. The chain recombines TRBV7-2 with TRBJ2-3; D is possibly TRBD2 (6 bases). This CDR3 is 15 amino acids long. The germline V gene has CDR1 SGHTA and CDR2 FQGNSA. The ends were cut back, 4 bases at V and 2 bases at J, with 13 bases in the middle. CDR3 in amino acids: CASSYQTRTTDTQYF. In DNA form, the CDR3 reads TGTGCCAGCAGCTACCAGACTAGAACCACAGATACGCAGTATTTT.

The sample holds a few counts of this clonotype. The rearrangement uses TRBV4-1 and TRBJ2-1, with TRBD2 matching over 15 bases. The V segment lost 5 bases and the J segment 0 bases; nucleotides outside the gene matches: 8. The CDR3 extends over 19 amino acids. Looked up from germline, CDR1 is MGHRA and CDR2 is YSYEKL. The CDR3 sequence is CASSSGLAGGPSSYNEQFF. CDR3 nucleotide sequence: TGCGCCAGCAGCTCGGGACTAGCGGGAGGTCCGAGCTCCTACAATGAGCAGTTCTTC.

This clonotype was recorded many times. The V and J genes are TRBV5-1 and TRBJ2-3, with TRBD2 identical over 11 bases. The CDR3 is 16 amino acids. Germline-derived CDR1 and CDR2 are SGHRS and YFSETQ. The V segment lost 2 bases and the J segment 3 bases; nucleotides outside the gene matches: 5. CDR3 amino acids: CASSFGRTSGTDTQYF. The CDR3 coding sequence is TGCGCCAGCAGCTTTGGGAGGACTAGCGGGACAGATACGCAGTATTTT.

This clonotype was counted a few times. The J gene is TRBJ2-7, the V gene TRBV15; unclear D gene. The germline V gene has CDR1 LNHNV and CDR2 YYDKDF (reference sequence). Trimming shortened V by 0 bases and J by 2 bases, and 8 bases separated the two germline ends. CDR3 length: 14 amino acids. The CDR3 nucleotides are TGTGCCACCAGCAGAGATGGCGGCACCTACGAGCAGTACTTC. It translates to CATSRDGGTYEQYF.